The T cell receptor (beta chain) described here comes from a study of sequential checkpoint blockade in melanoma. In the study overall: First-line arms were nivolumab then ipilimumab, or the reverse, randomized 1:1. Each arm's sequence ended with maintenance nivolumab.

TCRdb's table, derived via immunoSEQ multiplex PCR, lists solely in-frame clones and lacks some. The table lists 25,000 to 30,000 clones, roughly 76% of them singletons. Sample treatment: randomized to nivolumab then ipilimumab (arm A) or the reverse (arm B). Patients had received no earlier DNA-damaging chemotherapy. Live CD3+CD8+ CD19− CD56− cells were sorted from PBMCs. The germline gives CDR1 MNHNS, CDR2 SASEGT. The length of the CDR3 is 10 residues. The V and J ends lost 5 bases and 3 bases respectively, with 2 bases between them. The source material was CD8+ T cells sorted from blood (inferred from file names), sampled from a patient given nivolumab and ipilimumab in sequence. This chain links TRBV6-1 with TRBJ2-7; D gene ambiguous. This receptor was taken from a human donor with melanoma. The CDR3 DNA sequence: TGTGCCAGCAGTTACTACGAGCAGTACTTC. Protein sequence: CASSYYEQYF.